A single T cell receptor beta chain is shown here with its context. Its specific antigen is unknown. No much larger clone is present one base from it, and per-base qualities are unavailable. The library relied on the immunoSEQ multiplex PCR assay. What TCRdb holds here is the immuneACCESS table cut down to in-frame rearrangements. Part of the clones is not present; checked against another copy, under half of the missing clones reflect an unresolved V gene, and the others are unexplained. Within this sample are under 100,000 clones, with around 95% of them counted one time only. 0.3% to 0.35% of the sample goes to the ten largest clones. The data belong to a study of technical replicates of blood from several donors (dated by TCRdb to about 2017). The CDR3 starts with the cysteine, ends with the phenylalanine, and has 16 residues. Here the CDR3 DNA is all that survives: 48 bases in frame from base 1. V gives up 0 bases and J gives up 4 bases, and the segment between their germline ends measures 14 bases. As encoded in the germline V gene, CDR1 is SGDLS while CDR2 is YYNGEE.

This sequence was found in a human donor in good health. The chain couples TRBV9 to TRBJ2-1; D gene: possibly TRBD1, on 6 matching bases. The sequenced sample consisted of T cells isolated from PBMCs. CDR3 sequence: CASSVAVGGVYNEQFF. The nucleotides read TGTGCCAGCAGCGTAGCTGTAGGGGGAGTATACAATGAGCAGTTCTTC.